This T cell receptor beta chain was observed in a study of cytomegalovirus exposure and HLA in healthy donors. Remarks on this clone: Its antigen remains unidentified.

PCR involved 60 Vbeta and 13 Jbeta primers. Only in-frame clones appear in the TCRdb table, and some are missing; sequencing was by immunoSEQ multiplex PCR. The top ten hold roughly 3% of the sample, which has some 170,000 clones, under 85% seen once. General observations from the study: Researchers counted around 180 TCR beta chains as cytomegalovirus-associated.

Looked up from germline, CDR1 is SEHNR and CDR2 is FQNEAQ (reference sequence). The CDR3 totals 14 residues. Trimming cost V 5 bases and J 4 bases; bases outside gene matches: 4. Input material: PBMCs. This chain uses TRBV7-9 with TRBJ2-4; 8 nucleotides line up with TRBD1. The source is a male donor in good health and CMV-seronegative. In DNA, the CDR3 is TGTGCCAGCAGCCAGGGGACAGGAAAAAACATTCAGTACTTC. Residues: CASSQGTGKNIQYF.